What follows describes a single T cell receptor beta chain. The clone's antigen remains unknown. Library prep was done by the immunoSEQ multiplex PCR assay. The multiplex PCR relied on a mix of 60 forward primers for TCR Vbeta segments and 13 reverse primers for TCR Jbeta segments. Amplification of the CDR3 region of rearranged TCR beta genes was performed with a multiplex PCR assay on genomic DNA. On the Illumina HiSeq System, the amplified TCR beta libraries were sequenced as 87-base-pair reads. Regarding the original processing steps: Across the 700 or so repertoires, a later analysis counted 60 million to 90 million unique TCR beta chains, roughly 11 million of which were shared by at least two donors. Raw reads were error-corrected and collapsed into unique sequences by a nearest-neighbor algorithm in which closely related sequences were merged to remove PCR and sequencing errors. To assign V, D and J gene segments, CDR3 sequences were aligned to IMGT reference sequences. Each retained sequence needed at least a six-nucleotide match to both a V gene segment and a J gene segment. Rearrangements were called productive when the CDR3 lacked stop codons and stayed in frame with V and J; all others were non-productive. Following IMGT convention, CDR3 was defined as the stretch from the second conserved V-encoded cysteine to the conserved J-encoded phenylalanine. The earlier analysis of about 610 of the donors excluded sequences that lacked an unambiguous match to a single V gene segment. In an earlier analysis of around 590 of the donors, a V segment was called functional when productive rearrangements were above 56.7%, and segregating when the standard deviation between donors exceeded 5%. To diagnose cytomegalovirus status from the catalog of TCR beta chain sequences, a statistical classification framework was built. In a later analysis, V and J genes were assigned by comparing TCR nucleotide sequences against IMGT/GENE-DB human TR gene sequences. The TCRdist pipeline was used in a later analysis to assign CDR3 sequences and most-parsimonious VDJ recombination scenarios. In a later analysis, each TCR beta chain was defined by its CDR3 amino acid sequence together with its V-gene family, and reads without a unique V-gene family were excluded. A later analysis removed over 500 highly shared, low-generation-probability nucleotide sequences to deal with suspected cross-contamination and a sequencing artifact. A later analysis calculated a clonal expansion index for each public chain from normalized within-repertoire ranks of inferred template counts. A later analysis computed generation probabilities with a VDJ recombination model fitted to out-of-frame rearrangements, and checked the results against IGoR. In a later analysis, hypergeometric tests were used to score TCR-TCR, TCR-HLA and TCR-CMV co-occurrence, with a repertoire-size bias correction applied to TCR pairs. In a later analysis, false discovery rates were estimated by permuting HLA or CMV assignments 20 times. In a later analysis, co-occurring TCRs were grouped using DBSCAN, and TCRdist sequence similarity was added for clustering within HLA-allele-positive subsets. Repertoires with fewer than 30,000 or more than 120,000 public chains were left out of co-occurrence clustering, as were four to six repertoires with anomalous nucleotide sharing. Here the immuneACCESS table is served through TCRdb, limited to in-frame sequences with V and J called. Missing clones are a known gap in these copies; in checked studies unresolved V genes cover under half, and the rest lacks a known reason. V and J calls plus clone size are reproduced from that table; the DNA served to infer D and trimming. This sample's table lists about 42,000 clones. The ten largest make up 1% to 1.5% of the sample.

These data belong to a study of cytomegalovirus exposure and HLA in healthy donors (dated by TCRdb to about 2017). Background on the whole study: An earlier analysis of roughly 570 of the donors reported approximately 300 Gb of sequence data and 95 million to 130 million unique TCR beta sequences obtained from roughly 180 million T cells. Rather than using new phenotypic data, the later analysis identified candidate immune exposures from TCR beta sequences and from how often those sequences occurred across donors. A later genetic analysis took genome-wide SNP genotypes for 398 of the 666 donors and used that subset as a discovery cohort. The study used immunosequencing to profile the T cell repertoires of 666 subjects and linked those repertoires to cytomegalovirus serostatus. Of the roughly 400 genotyped donors, 81% fell in the genetic ancestry cluster associated with self-reported Caucasian donors. On average, 235,054 unique TCR beta nucleotide sequences were sequenced per donor among 300 to 500 genotyped donors of the cohort, with roughly 18% of those sequences being non-productive. The study combined high-throughput TCR immunosequencing, statistical association of individual TCRs with disease status, and machine learning to predict cytomegalovirus infection status. Every repertoire in the discovery cohort had been generated on one and the same sequencing platform. Typing coverage differed by locus: A, B, C, DRB1 and DQB1 were typed in roughly 629-630 donors, DQA1 in 522, DPA1 in around 610, and DPB1 in just under 490. HLA typing included class I and class II loci at four-digit resolution. Donor age, sex, ethnicity and CMV serostatus were compiled together with the repertoire data. Because of strong linkage in the cohort, five DR-DQ haplotypes were treated as single units for association and clustering. A separate validation cohort of 100 to 150 different subjects was used in addition to the approximately 700-subject first cohort. A later analysis re-analyzed previously published TCR beta repertoires from 600 to 850 donors and added high-resolution HLA genotyping to study TCR occurrence patterns. Approximately 300 gigabases of sequencing data and roughly 80 million unique TCR sequences made up an early release that covered roughly 670 HLA-typed donors. The aim of the study was to test whether cataloging public T cell receptors could identify signatures of past pathogen exposure. To decide whether each TCR beta V gene segment behaved as functional or pseudogenic, an earlier analysis of some 600 of the donors relied on high-throughput TCR beta sequencing.

Beyond this particular receptor, the publication reports: Correlated functional status among segregating V segments might be attributable to linkage disequilibrium, but an unknown experimental factor could not be ruled out. For the cohort, immune exposure information was limited to CMV serostatus. In the study, roughly 160 TCR beta chains were listed as associated with cytomegalovirus. In both the original and validation cohorts, the classifier was reported to diagnose cytomegalovirus status with high specificity and sensitivity. Several of the top co-occurrence clusters appeared to be linked to parvovirus B19, influenza, CMV and Epstein-Barr virus, according to a later analysis. Presence/absence analyses assumed roughly uniform sequencing depth across donors, an assumption that may not hold. Most CMV-associated TCR beta chains appeared to be HLA-restricted in a later analysis, and the HLA associations seemed to be driven largely by CMV exposure. The sequencing pipeline was judged likely to have produced a cluster of highly shared sequence variants as a technical artifact. In a later analysis, HLA-associated TCR beta chains were found to be more clonally expanded and to have lower generation probabilities than equally common non-associated chains. The earlier analysis of some 540 of the donors excluded roughly 17 rarely observed V segments, including chromosome 9 orphons, because counts were too low. Across donors, most TCR sequences were observed very rarely, whereas some public TCRs were present in many individuals. Only TCR beta chains were sequenced in this cohort, and the absence of alpha or paired-chain data limited detectable features. Some IMGT-functional V segments, including TRBV6-2 and TRBV6-3, could not be told apart with the 87-base-pair reads, so those segments were excluded. A further reported finding was that TCR beta sequences accurately predicted the HLA-A and HLA-B alleles for most subjects in the first cohort. In an earlier analysis of 587 of the donors, most TCR beta V segments appeared in productive rearrangements about 90% or about 30% of the time, broadly matching IMGT annotations. According to a later genetic analysis, donors in an Asian-associated ancestry cluster had fewer N-insertions in productive TCRs than the approximately 690-donor mean. In a later analysis, 16,951 TCR beta sequences were associated with specific HLA alleles at a false discovery rate of 0.05. Because HLA typing was missing for some donors at each locus, association tests included only the typed subset. A later genetic analysis associated a missense DCLRE1C variant with V-gene and J-gene trimming of TCR beta chains, and an independent cohort replicated the association. The authors suggested that the approach could potentially be extended to other disease states and immunological phenotypes. When HLA alleles, especially DR and DQ, strongly co-occurred, TCR associations were difficult to assign to individual alleles. In vitro tests confirmed that a few of the cytomegalovirus-associated TCR beta chains recognize cytomegalovirus antigens. According to a later analysis, TCR association rates differed among HLA loci, with DRB1 alleles showing the most associated TCRs and HLA-C alleles showing the fewest.

Looking up the germline V gene yields CDR1 SGHVS and CDR2 FNYEAQ. From the cysteine through the phenylalanine, the CDR3 covers 13 amino acids. Only CDR3 DNA remains: 39 bases, in frame from the first base. At the junction V is shortened by 5 bases and J by 6 bases, with 13 bases in between. In total, roughly 670 healthy bone marrow donors made up the cohort. Cohort members were all nominally healthy when sampled, although unrecorded immune exposures were likely present. The donor was CMV seronegative and was included in the group of under 450 seronegative cohort members. Each donor provided a peripheral blood sample, and peripheral blood mononuclear cells were used for TCR beta sequencing. The Qiagen DNeasy Blood Extraction Kit was used to extract genomic DNA from the blood cell samples.

Source material: PBMCs. The chain joins TRBV7-6 to TRBJ1-2; TRBD1 could be the D gene, as 5 bases match. The receptor comes from a man aged 25 to 40 in good health and CMV-seronegative. The bases are TGTGCCAGCAGCCTTCAGGGAGGGGATGGCTACACCTTC. Translated, this is CASSLQGGDGYTF.